Listed below are T cell receptor beta chains from one sample, sequenced in a study of T cell repertoires in cytomegalovirus infection. Each CDR3 protein is one row after TCRdb ran MiXCR on the reads. The data show roughly 190,000 distinct CDR3 sequences, roughly 9% seen once. Material for sequencing was PBMCs. The receptors derive from a human donor in good health (CMV status not recorded). Some clones in this sample may be carry-over from other donors' samples. Both conserved end residues are part of each CDR3. The order of the fields is clone size, V gene, J gene, D gene, CDR3 DNA, CDR3 protein. The D gene is left open where the match is weak. Expanded clones are given a class, and other clones once, few, many or no size at all.

clone size: many; V gene: TRBV5-5; J gene: TRBJ2-1; D gene: NA; CDR3 DNA: TGTGCCAGCAGTTCCCTTTTGGCGGATGAGCAGTTCTTC; CDR3 protein: CASSSLLADEQFF
clone size: many; V gene: TRBV7-2; J gene: TRBJ1-2; D gene: TRBD1; CDR3 DNA: TGTGCCAGCAGCTTATCGGGGACAGGGCGGAACTATGGCTACACCTTC; CDR3 protein: CASSLSGTGRNYGYTF
clone size: NA; V gene: TRBV30; J gene: TRBJ2-1; D gene: NA; CDR3 DNA: TGTGCCTGGAGTCCTCCTAGCCGCGTGGAGCAGTTCTTC; CDR3 protein: CAWSPPSRVEQFF
clone size: many; V gene: TRBV11-2; J gene: TRBJ2-2; D gene: NA; CDR3 DNA: TGTGCCAGCAGCTTAGGGGGCCCTTCCGGGGAGCTGTTTTTT; CDR3 protein: CASSLGGPSGELFF
clone size: NA; V gene: TRBV4-3; J gene: TRBJ2-3; D gene: TRBD1; CDR3 DNA: TGCGCCAGCAGCCAAGGGACAGGCGCCTCGGGCACAGATACGCAGTATTTT; CDR3 protein: CASSQGTGASGTDTQYF
clone size: many; V gene: TRBV10-3; J gene: TRBJ2-2; D gene: NA; CDR3 DNA: TGTGCCATCAGTGACCCAAACACCGGGGAGCTGTTTTTT; CDR3 protein: CAISDPNTGELFF
clone size: NA; V gene: TRBV11-2; J gene: TRBJ2-3; D gene: TRBD1; CDR3 DNA: TGTGCCAGCAGAAACCGGGACAGCATACACACAGATACGCAGTATTTT; CDR3 protein: CASRNRDSIHTDTQYF
clone size: few; V gene: TRBV24-1; J gene: TRBJ2-7; D gene: TRBD1; CDR3 DNA: TGTGCCACCAGTGACCGGACAGGGGCTACCCCCTACGAGCAGTACTTC; CDR3 protein: CATSDRTGATPYEQYF
clone size: many; V gene: TRBV12-3/TRBV12-4; J gene: TRBJ1-1; D gene: NA; CDR3 DNA: TGTGCCAGCATGACAAACGGACAGAACACTGAAGCTTTCTTT; CDR3 protein: CASMTNGQNTEAFF
clone size: many; V gene: TRBV6-4; J gene: TRBJ2-7; D gene: NA; CDR3 DNA: TGTGCCAGCAGTGACTCTTTTGGCGGATACTCCTACGAGCAGTACTTC; CDR3 protein: CASSDSFGGYSYEQYF
clone size: few; V gene: TRBV12-3/TRBV12-4; J gene: TRBJ2-2; D gene: TRBD2; CDR3 DNA: TGTGCCAGCAGTCCCCGGGTAGCGGGAGGGCCAAGGACCGGGGAGCTGTTTTTT; CDR3 protein: CASSPRVAGGPRTGELFF
clone size: few; V gene: TRBV7-3; J gene: TRBJ2-3; D gene: TRBD2; CDR3 DNA: TGTGCCAGCAGCCAGGGACTAGCGGGAGCAGATACGCAGTATTTT; CDR3 protein: CASSQGLAGADTQYF
clone size: many; V gene: TRBV7-3; J gene: TRBJ2-7; D gene: NA; CDR3 DNA: TGTGCCAGCAGCCCCCAGGGGCTCTCCTACGAGCAGTACTTC; CDR3 protein: CASSPQGLSYEQYF